These 6 T cell receptor beta chains came from one sample sequenced in a study of read filtering for tumor transcriptome and immune sequencing. The library was built from roughly 400 ng RNA with molecular barcoded adaptors for alpha/delta and beta/gamma chains. TCRdb fed the reads into MiXCR, producing one record per CDR3 protein. The table records approximately 5,000 distinct CDR3 sequences, around 21% of them present only once. Material: a population of CD138-negative cells sorted from bone marrow. All receptors derive from a donor at least 40 years old with multiple myeloma.

This clonotype is medium-sized (0.01 to 0.1%) by share. The chain carries TRBV29-1 and TRBJ2-2, with D possibly matching TRBD2 (6 bases). Germline V gene data show CDR1 as SQVTM and CDR2 as ANQGSEA. The V end was cut by 6 bases, the J end by 4 bases, with 12 bases between. This CDR3 is built from 13 residues. CDR3 coding DNA: TGCAGCGTCTCCGGGAGACGCACCGGGGAGCTGTTTTTT. It yields the protein CSVSGRRTGELFF.

This clonotype was seen at least ten times. The gene calls are TRBV4-2 and TRBJ2-2, with 7 bases fitting TRBD2. This CDR3 region has 18 residues. The ends lost 0 bases at V and 3 bases at J; junction bases unmatched: 10. Germline assignment: CDR1 LGHNA and CDR2 YNFKEQ. CDR3 nucleotide sequence: TGTGCCAGCAGCCAAGACCCGGGAGGTCTAGCGTACACCGGGGAGCTGTTTTTT. Its protein product is CASSQDPGGLAYTGELFF.

In regard to this clonotype: One junction end disagrees with the germline gene, perhaps due to a read error. The rearrangement uses TRBV20-1 and TRBJ2-1, with D uncertain. The CDR3 is 14 amino acids. Germline V gene lookup returns CDR1 DFQATT and CDR2 SNEGSKA (reference sequence). The CDR3, as DNA: TGCAGTGTCGCTCGAAGGACGGTCTCCTACAATGAGCAGTTC. This gives the protein CSVARRTVSYNEQF.

By sample share, this clonotype is medium-sized. This chain links TRBV5-5 with TRBJ1-1; maybe TRBD1 (5 bases). Germline V gene lookup returns CDR1 SGHKS and CDR2 YYEKEE (reference sequence). V dropped 4 bases and J dropped 7 bases, with 11 bases sitting between them. The CDR3 is 12 amino acids. The CDR3 loop reads CASSLSDSEAFF. The CDR3 nucleotides read TGTGCCAGCAGCCTTTCAGACAGTGAAGCTTTCTTT.

As regards this clonotype: It is likely a read error: a sequence one base away is far more abundant. The conserved phenylalanine or tryptophan is not found at the CDR3 terminus, so this likely reflects a read error. The CDR3 here is CASSSGLAGNNEQFL. The CDR3 DNA sequence: TGTGCCAGCAGCTCAGGACTAGCTGGAAACAATGAGCAGTTCCTC. The chain combines TRBV7-9 with TRBJ2-1; TRBD2 aligns across 8 bases. In germline, CDR1 is SEHNR, CDR2 FQNEAQ (reference sequence). Losses at the gene ends were 4 bases for V and 5 bases for J; bases not matched to a gene: 7. This CDR3 is 15 amino acids long.

This clonotype was observed at least ten times. This chain links TRBV15 with TRBJ1-1; D might be TRBD1 (6 bases). CDR3 length: 12 amino acids. Per the germline V gene, CDR1 is LNHNV and CDR2 is YYDKDF (reference sequence). Trimming removed 5 bases at V and 11 bases at J, with 15 bases between. The CDR3 reads CATSHRGGLAFF. CDR3 bases: TGTGCCACCAGCCACCGTGGGGGGCTTGCTTTCTTT.